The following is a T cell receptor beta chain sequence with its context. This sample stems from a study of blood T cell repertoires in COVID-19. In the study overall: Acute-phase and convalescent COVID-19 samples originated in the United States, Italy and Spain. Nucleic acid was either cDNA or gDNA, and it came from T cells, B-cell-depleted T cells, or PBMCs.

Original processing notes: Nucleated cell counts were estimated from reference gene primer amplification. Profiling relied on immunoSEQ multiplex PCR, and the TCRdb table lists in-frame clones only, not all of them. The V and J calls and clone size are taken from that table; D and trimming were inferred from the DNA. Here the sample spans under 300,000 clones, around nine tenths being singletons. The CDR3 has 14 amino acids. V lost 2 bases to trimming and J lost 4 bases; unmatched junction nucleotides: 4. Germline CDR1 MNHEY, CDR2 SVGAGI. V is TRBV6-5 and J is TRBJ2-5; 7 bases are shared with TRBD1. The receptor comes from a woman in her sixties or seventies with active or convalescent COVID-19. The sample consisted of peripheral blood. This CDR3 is CASSYRGPLETQYF. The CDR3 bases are TGTGCCAGCAGTTACAGGGGGCCTTTAGAGACCCAGTACTTC.